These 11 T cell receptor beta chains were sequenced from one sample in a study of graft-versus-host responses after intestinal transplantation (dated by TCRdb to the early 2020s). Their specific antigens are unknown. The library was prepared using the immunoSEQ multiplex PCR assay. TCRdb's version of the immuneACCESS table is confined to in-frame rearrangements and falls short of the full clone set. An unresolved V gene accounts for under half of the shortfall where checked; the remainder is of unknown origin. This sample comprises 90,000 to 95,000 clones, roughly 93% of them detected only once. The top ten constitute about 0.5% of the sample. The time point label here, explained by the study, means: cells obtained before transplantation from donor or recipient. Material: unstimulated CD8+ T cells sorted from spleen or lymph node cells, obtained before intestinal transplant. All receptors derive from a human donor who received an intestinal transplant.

As DNA, the CDR3 is TGTGCTAGTGGCCGGACCGGGGGGGCTGGGAATGAGCAGTTCTTC. Amino acids: CASGRTGGAGNEQFF. V gene TRBV12-5 combines with J gene TRBJ2-1; 8 bases map to TRBD2. Germline values: CDR1 LGHNT, CDR2 FRNRAP. J lost 7 bases, V lost 6 bases, and 11 bases had no gene match. This CDR3 contains 15 residues.

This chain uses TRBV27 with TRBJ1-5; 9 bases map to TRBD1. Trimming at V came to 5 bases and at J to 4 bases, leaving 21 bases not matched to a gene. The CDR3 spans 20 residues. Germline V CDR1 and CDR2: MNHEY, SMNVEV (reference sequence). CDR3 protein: CASSPILVVRDRVANQPQHF. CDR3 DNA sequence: TGTGCCAGCAGTCCCATCCTAGTGGTCCGGGACAGGGTTGCAAATCAGCCCCAGCATTTT.

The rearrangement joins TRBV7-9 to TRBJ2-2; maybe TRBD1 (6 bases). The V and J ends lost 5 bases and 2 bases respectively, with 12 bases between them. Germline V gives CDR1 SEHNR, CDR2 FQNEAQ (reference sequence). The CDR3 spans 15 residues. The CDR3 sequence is CASSLKDRNTGELFF. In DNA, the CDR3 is TGTGCCAGCAGCCTTAAGGACAGAAACACCGGGGAGCTGTTTTTT.

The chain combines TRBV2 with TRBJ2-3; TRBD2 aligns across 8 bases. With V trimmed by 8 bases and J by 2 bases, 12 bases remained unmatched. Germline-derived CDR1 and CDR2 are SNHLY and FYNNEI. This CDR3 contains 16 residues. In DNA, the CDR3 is TGTGCCAGCCTGCGGGAAGCGGGGGCCCTCACAGATACGCAGTATTTT. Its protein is CASLREAGALTDTQYF.

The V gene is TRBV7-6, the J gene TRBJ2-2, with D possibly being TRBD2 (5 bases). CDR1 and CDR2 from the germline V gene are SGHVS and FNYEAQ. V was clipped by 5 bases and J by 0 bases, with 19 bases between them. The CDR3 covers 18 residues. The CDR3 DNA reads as TGTGCCAGCAGCCCCAGTTTTCCAGCGGAACCGAACACCGGGGAGCTGTTTTTT. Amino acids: CASSPSFPAEPNTGELFF.

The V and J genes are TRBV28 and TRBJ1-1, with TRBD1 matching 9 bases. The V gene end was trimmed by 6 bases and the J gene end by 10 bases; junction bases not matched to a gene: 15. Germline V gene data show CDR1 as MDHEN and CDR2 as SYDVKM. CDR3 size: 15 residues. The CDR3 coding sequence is TGTGCCAGCAGGGAATCACAGGGGGCTGCGTTTGGAGCTTTCTTT. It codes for CASRESQGAAFGAFF.

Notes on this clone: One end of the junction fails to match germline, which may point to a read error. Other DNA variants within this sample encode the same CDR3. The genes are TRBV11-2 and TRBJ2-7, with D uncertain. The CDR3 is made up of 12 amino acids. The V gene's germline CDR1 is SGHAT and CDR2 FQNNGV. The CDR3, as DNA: TGTGCCAGCAGCTTAGGGAACTACGAGCAGTACTTT. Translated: CASSLGNYEQYF.

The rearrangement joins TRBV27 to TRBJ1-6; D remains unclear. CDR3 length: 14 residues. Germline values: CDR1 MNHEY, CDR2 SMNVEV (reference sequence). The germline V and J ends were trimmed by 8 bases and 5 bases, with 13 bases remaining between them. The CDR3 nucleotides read TGTGCCAGCCCCCCGGGTCCCAATAATTCACCCCTCCACTTT. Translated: CASPPGPNNSPLHF.

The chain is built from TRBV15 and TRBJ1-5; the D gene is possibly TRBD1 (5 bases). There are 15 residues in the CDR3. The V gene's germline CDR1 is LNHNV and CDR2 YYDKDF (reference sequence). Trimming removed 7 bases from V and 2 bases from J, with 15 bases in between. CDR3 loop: CATKDRGVGNQPQHF. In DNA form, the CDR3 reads TGTGCCACCAAGGATCGGGGGGTTGGCAATCAGCCCCAGCATTTT.

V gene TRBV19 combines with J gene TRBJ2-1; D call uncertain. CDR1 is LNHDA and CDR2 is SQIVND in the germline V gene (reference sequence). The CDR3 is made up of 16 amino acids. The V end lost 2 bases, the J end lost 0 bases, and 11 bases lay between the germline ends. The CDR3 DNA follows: TGTGCCAGTAGTATATACGGCGGCATCTCCTACAATGAGCAGTTCTTC. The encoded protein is CASSIYGGISYNEQFF. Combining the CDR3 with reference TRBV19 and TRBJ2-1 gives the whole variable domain DGGITQSPKYLFRKEGQNVTLSCEQNLNHDAMYWYRQDPGQGLRLIYYSQIVNDFQKGDIAEGYSVSREKKESFPLTVTSAQKNPTAFYLCASSIYGGISYNEQFFGPGTRLTVL.

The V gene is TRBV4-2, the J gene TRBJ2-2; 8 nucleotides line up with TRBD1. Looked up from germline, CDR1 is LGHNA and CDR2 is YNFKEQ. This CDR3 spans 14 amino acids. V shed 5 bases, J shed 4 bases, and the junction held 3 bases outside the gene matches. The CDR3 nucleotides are TGTGCCAGCAGCTCGGGACAGGCCACCGGGGAGCTGTTTTTT. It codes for CASSSGQATGELFF.